A selection of T cell receptor beta chains follows, all from one sample in a study of human T cells and chemical hapten exposure. Each CDR3 protein gets one entry after TCRdb re-called the RACE reads with MiXCR. The table includes about 46,000 distinct CDR3 sequences, about 3.9% detected once. The specimen was whole blood. The receptor set was obtained from a female donor in good health. Some clones in this sample may be carry-over from other donors' samples. CDR3s include the opening cysteine and the closing phenylalanine or tryptophan. Fields, in order: clone size, D gene, V gene, J gene, CDR3 DNA, CDR3 protein. A D gene is named only where the DNA matches it firmly. Clone size, where shown, is once, few, many, or a class for clones that have expanded.

>many|-|TRBV5-1|TRBJ1-2
TGCGCCAGCAGCTTGGCAGGGTACTATGGCTACACCTTC
CASSLAGYYGYTF
>many|-|TRBV20-1|TRBJ2-4
TGCAGTGCCAAAGATTGGCTGGCCAAAAACATTCAGTACTTC
CSAKDWLAKNIQYF
>-|-|TRBV12-3/TRBV12-4|TRBJ1-5
TGTGCCAGCACGTTTTCCCGCAGGGGTGGGGCGAGAGGTCAGCCCCAGAATTTT
CASTFSRRGGARGQPQNF
>many|TRBD1|TRBV11-2|TRBJ2-3
TGTGCCAGCAGCTTGAGGGTACCGGGACAGGGAACAGATACGCAGTATTTT
CASSLRVPGQGTDTQYF
>many|-|TRBV27|TRBJ1-1
TGTGCCAGCCGGGGGCCCGGGTCCCCGACAGAAGCTTTCTTT
CASRGPGSPTEAFF
>many|-|TRBV7-9|TRBJ1-4
TGTGCCAGCAGCTTATTTTCGGGGGGGGAACTGTTTTTT
CASSLFSGGELFF
>-|TRBD1|TRBV5-1|TRBJ1-1
TGCGCCAGCAGCTTGGGCGCGGGACAGATGAACACTGAAGCTTTCTTT
CASSLGAGQMNTEAFF
>few|-|TRBV4-3|TRBJ1-6
TGCGCCAGCAGCCAAGAGGTGGTCCTCCTTAATAATTCACCCCTCCACTTT
CASSQEVVLLNNSPLHF
>many|-|TRBV5-4|TRBJ1-1
TGTGCCAGCAGTCTCACGCCGGGGGCGAACACTGAAGCTTTCTTT
CASSLTPGANTEAFF
>many|-|TRBV2|TRBJ1-1
TGTGCCAGCACCTCACGTCCGGGACCGAGGGGCACTGAAGCTTTCTTT
CASTSRPGPRGTEAFF
>-|TRBD1|TRBV28|TRBJ1-3
TGTGCCAGCAGGAGACAGGGGTACTCTGGAAACACCATATATTTT
CASRRQGYSGNTIYF
>-|TRBD1|TRBV20-1|TRBJ2-7
TGCAGTGCTAGATGGACAGGGTTCTACGAGCAGTACTTC
CSARWTGFYEQYF
>-|-|TRBV30|TRBJ1-5
TGTGCCTGGAACGGGGGTCTGGGTCAGCCCCAGCATTTT
CAWNGGLGQPQHF